This is a list of T cell receptor beta chains from one sample in a study of blood T cell repertoires in COVID-19. TCRdb's table, derived via immunoSEQ multiplex PCR, lists solely in-frame clones and lacks some. The sample has more than 400,000 clones; around 85% are singletons. Input material: peripheral blood. The receptors stem from a human donor in a cohort sampled during active COVID-19. Each CDR3 is given with its conserved first and last residue. D genes are given only for firm matches. A row's size may be missing; if present it is once, few, many or a size class.

D: TRBD2
size: .
V: TRBV29-1
J: TRBJ2-1
CDR3: CSVRTPGLAGLTSSSYNEQFF
DNA: TGCAGCGTAAGAACTCCGGGACTAGCGGGCCTTACTTCTAGCTCCTACAATGAGCAGTTCTTC

D: TRBD2
size: once
V: TRBV24-1
J: TRBJ2-2
CDR3: CATSDSPGGVAGELFF
DNA: TGTGCCACCAGTGACTCCCCGGGAGGAGTTGCCGGGGAGCTGTTTTTT

D: TRBD1
size: .
V: TRBV19
J: TRBJ2-3
CDR3: CASSVRRGLGTDTQYF
DNA: TGTGCCAGTAGTGTCCGTAGGGGGCTGGGGACAGATACGCAGTATTTT

D: .
size: .
V: TRBV19
J: TRBJ2-7
CDR3: CASSPRQSSYEQYF
DNA: TGTGCCAGTAGTCCTCGACAGAGCTCCTACGAGCAGTACTTC

D: TRBD1
size: .
V: TRBV7-8
J: TRBJ1-5
CDR3: CASSFYDRGGNQPQHF
DNA: TGTGCCAGCAGCTTTTACGACAGGGGTGGCAATCAGCCCCAGCATTTT

D: TRBD1
size: .
V: TRBV29-1
J: TRBJ1-2
CDR3: CSVGTDRVSYGYTF
DNA: TGCAGCGTGGGGACGGACAGGGTCTCCTATGGCTACACCTTC

D: .
size: .
V: TRBV5-1
J: TRBJ2-5
CDR3: CASSPGGHQETQYF
DNA: TGCGCCAGCAGTCCAGGAGGGCACCAAGAGACCCAGTACTTC

D: .
size: .
V: TRBV11-1
J: TRBJ1-1
CDR3: CASSLAAENTEAFF
DNA: TGTGCCAGCAGCTTAGCGGCAGAAAACACTGAAGCTTTCTTT

D: .
size: once
V: TRBV3-1/TRBV3-2
J: TRBJ2-3
CDR3: CASSQGSGLTDTQYF
DNA: TGTGCCAGCAGCCAAGGGTCAGGTCTCACAGATACGCAGTATTTT

D: .
size: .
V: TRBV5-6
J: TRBJ2-3
CDR3: CASSVYRNRASDTQYF
DNA: TGTGCCAGCAGTGTGTATAGGAACAGGGCGTCAGATACGCAGTATTTT

D: .
size: .
V: TRBV9
J: TRBJ2-2
CDR3: CASSVRGSSGTGELFF
DNA: TGTGCCAGCAGCGTACGAGGTAGCAGTGGCACCGGGGAGCTGTTTTTT

D: .
size: few
V: TRBV20-1
J: TRBJ2-5
CDR3: CSASPASESQETQYF
DNA: TGCAGTGCTAGTCCGGCTAGCGAGAGCCAAGAGACCCAGTACTTC

D: .
size: .
V: TRBV6-5
J: TRBJ1-3
CDR3: CASSSIHPPIYF
DNA: TGTGCCAGCAGTTCCATACACCCTCCCATATATTTT

D: .
size: once
V: TRBV7-6
J: TRBJ1-1
CDR3: CASSHRRERLTNTEAFF
DNA: TGTGCCAGCAGCCATCGGAGGGAAAGACTTACGAACACTGAAGCTTTCTTT

D: .
size: .
V: TRBV5-1
J: TRBJ2-1
CDR3: CASSSEGTTPDEQFF
DNA: TGCGCCAGCAGCTCCGAGGGCACAACCCCCGATGAGCAGTTCTTC

D: .
size: .
V: TRBV7-8
J: TRBJ2-7
CDR3: CASSLASSQGSYEQYF
DNA: TGTGCCAGCAGCTTAGCCTCCTCCCAGGGCTCCTACGAGCAGTACTTC

D: TRBD1
size: .
V: TRBV10-3
J: TRBJ1-5
CDR3: CAISGDRNQPQHF
DNA: TGTGCCATCAGTGGGGACAGGAATCAGCCCCAGCATTTT

D: .
size: .
V: TRBV10-2
J: TRBJ1-2
CDR3: CASSDLGAYGYTF
DNA: TGCGCCAGCAGTGATTTGGGGGCCTATGGCTACACCTTC

D: .
size: .
V: TRBV24-1
J: TRBJ2-5
CDR3: CATSGIGDWAEETQYF
DNA: TGTGCCACCAGTGGAATCGGGGACTGGGCAGAAGAGACCCAGTACTTC

D: .
size: .
V: TRBV12-3/TRBV12-4
J: TRBJ1-5
CDR3: CASSLREDQPQHF
DNA: TGTGCCAGCAGTTTACGAGAGGATCAGCCCCAGCATTTT

D: .
size: .
V: TRBV12-3/TRBV12-4
J: TRBJ1-2
CDR3: CASSFTGNDGYTF
DNA: TGTGCCAGCAGTTTCACAGGGAACGATGGCTACACCTTC

D: TRBD2
size: .
V: TRBV7-3
J: TRBJ2-2
CDR3: CASSSQRESDTGELFF
DNA: TGTGCCAGCAGCTCTCAGCGGGAGTCGGACACCGGGGAGCTGTTTTTT